This T cell receptor beta chain was recovered during a study of cytomegalovirus exposure and HLA in healthy donors. The PCR had 60 Vbeta and 13 Jbeta primers. TCRdb keeps only in-frame clones here, not all; method: immunoSEQ multiplex PCR. The data show about 120,000 clones, with about 8% seen just once and around 5.8% held by the top ten. The CDR3 consists of 14 residues. Per the germline V gene, CDR1 is SGHDN and CDR2 is FVKESK. The V end lost 4 bases, the J end lost 5 bases, and 15 bases lay between the germline ends. This clone was counted only a few times. V is TRBV14 and J is TRBJ2-7; D possibly corresponds to TRBD2 (6 bases). The source of this sequence is a woman in her thirties or forties in good health and CMV-seropositive. The sequenced sample was PBMCs. CDR3 bases: TGTGCCAGCAGCCCCTATGCGGGGAGTAACGAGCAGTACTTC. Translated: CASSPYAGSNEQYF.